This T cell receptor (beta chain) was recovered during a study of T cell responses to AZD1222 COVID-19 vaccine (TCRdb year 2021). Notes on the research overall: AZD1222 recipients whose second dose came at about 4 weeks and those whose second dose came at about 12 weeks were combined into one group, since spike-specific TCR depth and breadth did not differ between the two schedules. TCR sequencing was performed for fewer than 250 trial participants, of whom about 200 were given two doses of AZD1222 and around 26 were given two doses of MenACWY control vaccine. Trial participants were enrolled by age into 18-55, 56-69 and 70-plus year subgroups, with 148, 28 and 57 TCR-sequenced participants respectively. The investigation overall reported the following: Vaccine-associated CD4 TCRs spanned the whole spike protein, with dominant responses in regions 160-218 and 743-854. Participants were mostly white British, with more females than males. The authors suggested clonal diversity may have been underestimated. Reportedly, almost half of the unique spike-specific TCRs recognized epitopes lying outside the regions that are mutated in the B.1.351 and B.1.1.7 variants. Conclusions about previously exposed vaccinees were limited because only a handful of AZD1222 recipients were SARS-CoV-2 seropositive at baseline. Because no day 14 peak-response samples were available, the repertoires could be characterized only after the peak T cell response. The 56-69-year group was small, and its depth increase did not reach significance, likely because of low power. After two AZD1222 doses, spike-specific TCR breadth and depth were significantly higher than at day 0 and than in MenACWY recipients.

As regards this clone: Its antigen is currently not known. The sample holds no much larger clone one base away, and base qualities are not on file.

For CDR1 and CDR2, the germline V gene lists SGHDN and FVKESK. The junction shows trimming of 3 bases on V and 5 bases on J, plus 19 bases between the germline ends. The CDR3 measures 16 amino acids from cysteine to phenylalanine. Solely the CDR3 DNA is kept, with 48 bases framed from the first base. What the time point label conveys for this sample: baseline before first vaccination. Samples from vaccinated people were obtained from the UK trials COV001 and COV002, which included a single-blind randomized controlled phase 2/3 trial of AZD1222 (ChAdOx1 nCoV-19) in healthy adults. Trial participant PBMC samples were collected at day 0 and day 28 after the second dose for TCRbeta chain sequencing. The CDR3 regions of human TCRbeta chains were subjected to immunosequencing. In the original analysis: Repertoire TCRs were checked for matches against a reference library of SARS-CoV-2-specific TCRs that had been generated using the MIRA antigen-specificity platform. Breadth was defined as the fraction of unique TCRs that were SARS-CoV-2-associated. Depth was defined as the fraction of total T cells that were SARS-CoV-2-associated. Using the MIRA data, every spike-specific TCR was mapped to the spike region that the TCR reacted to and assigned to either a CD4 or a CD8 class. Log10-transformed breadth and depth values were compared by one-way ANOVA with Sidak's multiple comparisons tests. TCRdb's version of the immuneACCESS table is confined to in-frame rearrangements and falls short of the full clone set. An unresolved V gene accounts for under half of the shortfall where checked; the remainder is of unknown origin. The DNA was the basis for D and trimming; V, J and clone size are from that table. This sample gives more than 85,000 clones in total; around 90% of them show up just once. The ten top clones hold around 10% of the sample.

The sequencing here drew on peripheral blood, taken on day 0 of AZD1222 vaccination. This clonotype was sampled from an adult in good health. The chain is encoded by TRBV14 joined to TRBJ1-1; matching of 6 bases hints at TRBD1 as the D gene. Here the CDR3 is given as CASSHLPSGAGTEAFF. The nucleotide sequence is TGTGCCAGCAGCCATCTACCGTCGGGGGCAGGGACTGAAGCTTTCTTT.